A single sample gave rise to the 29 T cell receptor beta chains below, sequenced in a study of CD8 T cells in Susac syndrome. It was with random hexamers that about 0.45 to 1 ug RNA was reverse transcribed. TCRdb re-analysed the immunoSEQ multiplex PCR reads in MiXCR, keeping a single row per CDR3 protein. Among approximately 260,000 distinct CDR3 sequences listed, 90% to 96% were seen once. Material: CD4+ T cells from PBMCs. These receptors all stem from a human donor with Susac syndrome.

The DNA for the CDR3 is TGTGCCAGCAGCAGAGCGGGACTAGCGGGAGGTATCTCCTACAATGAGCAGTTCTTC. It is translated as CASSRAGLAGGISYNEQFF. The gene calls are TRBV6-1 and TRBJ2-1, with 15 positions matching TRBD2. Looked up from germline, CDR1 is MNHNS and CDR2 is SASEGT. CDR3 length: 19 residues. V was pared by 6 bases and J by 0 bases, with 9 bases of the junction left unmatched.

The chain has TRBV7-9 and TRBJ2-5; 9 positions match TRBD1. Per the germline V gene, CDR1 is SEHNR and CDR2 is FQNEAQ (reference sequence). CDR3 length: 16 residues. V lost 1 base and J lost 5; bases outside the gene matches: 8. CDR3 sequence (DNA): TGTGCCAGCAGCTTAGTCGCTAACAGGGGGCTGGAGACCCAGTACTTC. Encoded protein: CASSLVANRGLETQYF.

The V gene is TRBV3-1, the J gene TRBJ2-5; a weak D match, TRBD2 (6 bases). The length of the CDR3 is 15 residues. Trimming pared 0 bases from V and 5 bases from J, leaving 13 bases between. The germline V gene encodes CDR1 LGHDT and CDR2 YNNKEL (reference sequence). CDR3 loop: CASSQDPAGSETQYF. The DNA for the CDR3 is TGTGCCAGCAGCCAAGATCCCGCGGGGTCGGAGACCCAGTACTTC.

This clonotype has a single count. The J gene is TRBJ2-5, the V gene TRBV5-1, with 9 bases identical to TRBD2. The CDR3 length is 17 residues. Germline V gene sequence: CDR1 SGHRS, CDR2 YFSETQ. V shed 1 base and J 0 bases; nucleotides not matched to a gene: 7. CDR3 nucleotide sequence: TGCGCCAGCAGCTTGCCGCGGAGCGGGGGGTACCAAGAGACCCAGTACTTC. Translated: CASSLPRSGGYQETQYF.

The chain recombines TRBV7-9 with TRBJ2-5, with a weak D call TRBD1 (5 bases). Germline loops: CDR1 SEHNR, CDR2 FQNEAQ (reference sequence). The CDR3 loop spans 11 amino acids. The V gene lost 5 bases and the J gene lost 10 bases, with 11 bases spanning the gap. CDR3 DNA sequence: TGTGCCAGCAGCCCCGACAGATTCCAGTACTTC. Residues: CASSPDRFQYF.

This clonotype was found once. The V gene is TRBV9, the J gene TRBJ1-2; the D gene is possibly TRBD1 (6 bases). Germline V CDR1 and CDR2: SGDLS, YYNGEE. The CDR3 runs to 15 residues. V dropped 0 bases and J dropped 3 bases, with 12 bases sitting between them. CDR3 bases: TGTGCCAGCAGCGTAGAGGGCAGGGGAGACTATGGCTACACCTTC. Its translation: CASSVEGRGDYGYTF.

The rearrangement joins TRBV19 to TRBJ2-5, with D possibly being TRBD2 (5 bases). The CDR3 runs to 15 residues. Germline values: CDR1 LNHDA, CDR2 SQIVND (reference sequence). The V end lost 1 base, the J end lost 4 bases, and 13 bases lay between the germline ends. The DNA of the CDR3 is TGTGCCAGTAGTATAGCGGGATTGCGCTCAGAGACCCAGTACTTC. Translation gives CASSIAGLRSETQYF. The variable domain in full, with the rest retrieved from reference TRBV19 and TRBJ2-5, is DGGITQSPKYLFRKEGQNVTLSCEQNLNHDAMYWYRQDPGQGLRLIYYSQIVNDFQKGDIAEGYSVSREKKESFPLTVTSAQKNPTAFYLCASSIAGLRSETQYFGPGTRLLVL.

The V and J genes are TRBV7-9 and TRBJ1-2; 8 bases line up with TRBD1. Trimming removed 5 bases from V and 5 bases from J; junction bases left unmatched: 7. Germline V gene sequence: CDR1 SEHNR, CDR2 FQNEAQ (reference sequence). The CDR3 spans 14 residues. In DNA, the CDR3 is TGTGCCAGCAGCACCGACAGGGGAGCATATGGCTACACCTTC. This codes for CASSTDRGAYGYTF.

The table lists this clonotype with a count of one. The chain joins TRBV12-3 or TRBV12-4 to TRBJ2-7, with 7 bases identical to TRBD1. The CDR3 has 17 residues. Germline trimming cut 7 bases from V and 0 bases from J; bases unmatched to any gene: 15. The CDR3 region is CASTSSPPGTASYEQYF. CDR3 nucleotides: TGTGCCAGCACTTCCTCCCCCCCCGGGACAGCCTCCTACGAGCAGTACTTC.

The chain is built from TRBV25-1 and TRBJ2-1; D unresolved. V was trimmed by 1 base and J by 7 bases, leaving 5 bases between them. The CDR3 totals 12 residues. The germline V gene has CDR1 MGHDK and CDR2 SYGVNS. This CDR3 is CASSEFVNEQFF. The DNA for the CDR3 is TGTGCCAGCAGTGAATTCGTGAATGAGCAGTTCTTC.

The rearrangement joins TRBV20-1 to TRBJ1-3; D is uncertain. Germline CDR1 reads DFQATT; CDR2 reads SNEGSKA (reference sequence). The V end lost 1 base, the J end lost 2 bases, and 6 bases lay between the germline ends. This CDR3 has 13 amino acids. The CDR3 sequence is CSARAGAGNTIYF. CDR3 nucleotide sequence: TGCAGTGCTAGAGCAGGAGCTGGAAACACCATATATTTT.

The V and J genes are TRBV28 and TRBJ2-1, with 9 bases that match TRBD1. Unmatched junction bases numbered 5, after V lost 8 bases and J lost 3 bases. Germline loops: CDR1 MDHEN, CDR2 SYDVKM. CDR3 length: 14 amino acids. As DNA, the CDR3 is TGTGCCAGCGACCCGGGACAGGGCTACAATGAGCAGTTCTTC. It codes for CASDPGQGYNEQFF.

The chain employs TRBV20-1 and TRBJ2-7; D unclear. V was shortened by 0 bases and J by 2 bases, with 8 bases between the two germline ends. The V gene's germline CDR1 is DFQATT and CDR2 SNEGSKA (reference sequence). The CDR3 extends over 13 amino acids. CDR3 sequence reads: CSARDYGTYEQYF. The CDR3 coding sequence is TGCAGTGCTAGAGATTACGGAACCTACGAGCAGTACTTC.

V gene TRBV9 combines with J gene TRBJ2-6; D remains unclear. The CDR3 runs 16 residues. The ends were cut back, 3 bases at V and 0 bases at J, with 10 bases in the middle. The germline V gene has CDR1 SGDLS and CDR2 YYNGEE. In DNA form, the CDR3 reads TGTGCCAGCAGCGGCTTCATGGTCTCTGGGGCCAACGTCCTGACTTTC. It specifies CASSGFMVSGANVLTF.

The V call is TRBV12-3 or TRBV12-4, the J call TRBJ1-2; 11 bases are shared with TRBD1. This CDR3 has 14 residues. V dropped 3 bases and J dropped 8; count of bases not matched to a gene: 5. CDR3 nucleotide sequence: TGTGCCAGCAGTTTCGGGACAGGGGGTGTAGGCTACACCTTC. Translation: CASSFGTGGVGYTF.

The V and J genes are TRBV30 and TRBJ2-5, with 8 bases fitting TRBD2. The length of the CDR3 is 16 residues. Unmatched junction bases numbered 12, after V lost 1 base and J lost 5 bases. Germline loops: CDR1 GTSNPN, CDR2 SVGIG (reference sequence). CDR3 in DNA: TGTGCCTGGAGTGAAAGGCGGGGGGCTGCCGGCGAGACCCAGTACTTC. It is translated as CAWSERRGAAGETQYF.

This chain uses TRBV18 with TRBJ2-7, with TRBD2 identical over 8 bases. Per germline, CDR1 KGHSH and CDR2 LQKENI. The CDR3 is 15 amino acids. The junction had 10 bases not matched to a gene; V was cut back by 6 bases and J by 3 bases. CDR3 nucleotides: TGTGCCAGCTCCTCTTCAGCGGGAGCTTACTACGAGCAGTACTTC. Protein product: CASSSSAGAYYEQYF.

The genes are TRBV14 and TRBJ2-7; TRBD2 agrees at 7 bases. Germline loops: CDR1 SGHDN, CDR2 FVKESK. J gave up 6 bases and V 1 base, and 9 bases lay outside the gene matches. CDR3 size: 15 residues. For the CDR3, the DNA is TGTGCCAGCAGCCAAGCCCGGGGGAGGGGTAGCGAGCAGTACTTC. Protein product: CASSQARGRGSEQYF.

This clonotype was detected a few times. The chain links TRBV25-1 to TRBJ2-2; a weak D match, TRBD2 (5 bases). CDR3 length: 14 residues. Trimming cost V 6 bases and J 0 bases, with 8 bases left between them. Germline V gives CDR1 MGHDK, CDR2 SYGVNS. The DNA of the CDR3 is TGTGCCAGCAGCCCGGGAACGAACACCGGGGAGCTGTTTTTT. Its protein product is CASSPGTNTGELFF.

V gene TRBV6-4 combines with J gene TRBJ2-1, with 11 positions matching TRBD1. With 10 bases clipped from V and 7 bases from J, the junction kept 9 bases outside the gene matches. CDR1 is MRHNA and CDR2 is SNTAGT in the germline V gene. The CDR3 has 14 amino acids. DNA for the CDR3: TGTGCCACGAAAACCGGGACAGGGGGTAATGAGCAGTTCTTC. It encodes CATKTGTGGNEQFF.

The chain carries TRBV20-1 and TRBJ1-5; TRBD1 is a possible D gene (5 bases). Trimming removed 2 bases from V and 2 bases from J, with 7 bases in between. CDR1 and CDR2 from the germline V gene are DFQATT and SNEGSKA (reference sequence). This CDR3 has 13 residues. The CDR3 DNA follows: TGCAGTGCTAGACCGACAGGCAATCAGCCCCAGCATTTT. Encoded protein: CSARPTGNQPQHF.

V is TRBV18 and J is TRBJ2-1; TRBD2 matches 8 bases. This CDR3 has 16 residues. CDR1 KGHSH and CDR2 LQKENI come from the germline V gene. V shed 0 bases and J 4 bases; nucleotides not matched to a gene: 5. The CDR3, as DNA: TGTGCCAGCTCACCACCGTTACGGGAGGGGTACAATGAGCAGTTCTTC. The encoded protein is CASSPPLREGYNEQFF.

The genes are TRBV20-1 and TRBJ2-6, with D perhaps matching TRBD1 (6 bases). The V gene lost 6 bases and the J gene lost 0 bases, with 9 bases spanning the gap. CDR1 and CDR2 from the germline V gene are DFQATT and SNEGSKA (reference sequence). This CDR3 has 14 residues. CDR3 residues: CSATGSSGANVLTF. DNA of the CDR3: TGCAGTGCAACAGGGTCCTCTGGGGCCAACGTCCTGACTTTC.

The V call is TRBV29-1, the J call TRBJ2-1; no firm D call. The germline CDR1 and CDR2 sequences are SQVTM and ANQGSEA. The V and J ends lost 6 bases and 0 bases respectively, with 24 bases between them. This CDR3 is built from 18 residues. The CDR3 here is CSVQKARPLVGSYNEQFF. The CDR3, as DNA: TGCAGCGTACAAAAAGCCAGACCCCTTGTAGGCTCCTACAATGAGCAGTTCTTC.

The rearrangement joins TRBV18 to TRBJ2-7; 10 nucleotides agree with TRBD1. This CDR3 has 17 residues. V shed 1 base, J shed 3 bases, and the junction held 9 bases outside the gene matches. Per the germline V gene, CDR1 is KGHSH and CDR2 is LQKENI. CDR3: CASSPQGTGVGIYEQYF. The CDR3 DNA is TGTGCCAGCTCACCACAAGGGACAGGGGTGGGAATCTACGAGCAGTACTTC.

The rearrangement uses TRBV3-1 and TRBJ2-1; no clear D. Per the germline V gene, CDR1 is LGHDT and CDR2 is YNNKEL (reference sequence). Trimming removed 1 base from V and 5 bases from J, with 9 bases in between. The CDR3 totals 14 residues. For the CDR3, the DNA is TGTGCCAGCAGCCAAGGTGAAAGGAACAATGAGCAGTTCTTC. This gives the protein CASSQGERNNEQFF.

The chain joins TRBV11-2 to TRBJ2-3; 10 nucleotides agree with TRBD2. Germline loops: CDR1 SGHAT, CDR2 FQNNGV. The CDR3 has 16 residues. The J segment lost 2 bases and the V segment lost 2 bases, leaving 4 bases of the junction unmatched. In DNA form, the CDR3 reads TGTGCCAGCAGCTTACAGAGCGGGGGGGACACAGATACGCAGTATTTT. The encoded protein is CASSLQSGGDTDTQYF.

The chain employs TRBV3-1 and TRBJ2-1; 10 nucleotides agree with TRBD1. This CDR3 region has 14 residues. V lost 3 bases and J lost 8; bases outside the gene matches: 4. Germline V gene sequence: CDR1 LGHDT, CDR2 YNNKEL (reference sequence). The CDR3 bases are TGTGCCAGCAGCCAGGGGGGGACAGGGGATGAGCAGTTCTTC. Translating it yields CASSQGGTGDEQFF.

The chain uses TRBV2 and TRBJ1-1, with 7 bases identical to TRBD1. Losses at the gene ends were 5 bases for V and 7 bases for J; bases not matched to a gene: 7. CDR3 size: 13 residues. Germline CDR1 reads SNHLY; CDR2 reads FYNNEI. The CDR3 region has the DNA TGTGCCAGCAGTTTCCGACAGGGCAATGAAGCTTTCTTT. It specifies CASSFRQGNEAFF.